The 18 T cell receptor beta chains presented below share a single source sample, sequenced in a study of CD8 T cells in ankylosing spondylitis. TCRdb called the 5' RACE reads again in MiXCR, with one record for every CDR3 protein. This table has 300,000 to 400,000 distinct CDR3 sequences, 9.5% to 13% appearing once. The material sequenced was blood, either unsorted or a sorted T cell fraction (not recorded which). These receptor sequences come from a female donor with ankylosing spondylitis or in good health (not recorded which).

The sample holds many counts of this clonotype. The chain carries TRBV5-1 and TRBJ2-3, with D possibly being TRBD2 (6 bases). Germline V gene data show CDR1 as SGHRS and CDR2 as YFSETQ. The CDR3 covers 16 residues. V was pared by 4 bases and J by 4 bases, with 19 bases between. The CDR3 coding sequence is TGCGCCAGCAGCCTAAGGACTACTACCCGCCCAGATACGCAGTATTTT. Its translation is CASSLRTTTRPDTQYF.

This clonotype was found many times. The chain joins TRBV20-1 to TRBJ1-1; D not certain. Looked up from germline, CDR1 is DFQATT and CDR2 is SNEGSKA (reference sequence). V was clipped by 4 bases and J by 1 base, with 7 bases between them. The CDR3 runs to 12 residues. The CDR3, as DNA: TGCAGTGCTAAGAGGCCGAACACTGAAGCTTTCTTT. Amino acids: CSAKRPNTEAFF.

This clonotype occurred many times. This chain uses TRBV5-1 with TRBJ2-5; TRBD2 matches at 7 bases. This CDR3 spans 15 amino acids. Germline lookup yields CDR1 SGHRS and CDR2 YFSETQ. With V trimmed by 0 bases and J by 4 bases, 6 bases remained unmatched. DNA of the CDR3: TGCGCCAGCAGCTTGGGAGGGACGGGAGGAGAGACCCAGTACTTC. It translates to CASSLGGTGGETQYF.

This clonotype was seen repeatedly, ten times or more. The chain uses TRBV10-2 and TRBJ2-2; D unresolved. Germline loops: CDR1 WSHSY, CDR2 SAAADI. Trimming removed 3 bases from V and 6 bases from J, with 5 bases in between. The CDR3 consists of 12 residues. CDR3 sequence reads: CASSDLAGELFF. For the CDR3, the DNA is TGCGCCAGCAGTGACCTCGCCGGGGAGCTGTTTTTT.

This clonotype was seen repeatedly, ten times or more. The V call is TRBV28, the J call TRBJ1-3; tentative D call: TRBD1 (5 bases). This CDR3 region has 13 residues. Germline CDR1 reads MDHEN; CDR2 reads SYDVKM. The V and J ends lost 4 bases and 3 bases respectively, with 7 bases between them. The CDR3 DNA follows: TGTGCCAGCAGTTGGGACGGTGGAAACACCATATATTTT. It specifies CASSWDGGNTIYF.

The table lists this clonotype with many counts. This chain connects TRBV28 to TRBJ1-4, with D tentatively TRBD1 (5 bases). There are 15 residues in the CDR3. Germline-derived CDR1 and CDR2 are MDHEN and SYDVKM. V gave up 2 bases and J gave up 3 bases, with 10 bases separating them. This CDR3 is CASSLGGVANEKLFF. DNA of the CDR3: TGTGCCAGCAGTTTAGGGGGGGTTGCTAATGAAAAACTGTTTTTT.

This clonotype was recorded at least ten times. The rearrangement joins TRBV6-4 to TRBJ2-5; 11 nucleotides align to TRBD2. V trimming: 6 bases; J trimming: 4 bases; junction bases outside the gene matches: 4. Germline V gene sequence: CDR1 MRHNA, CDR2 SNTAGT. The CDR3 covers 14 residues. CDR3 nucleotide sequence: TGTGCCAGCAGCCAGACTAGCGGGGCAGAGACCCAGTACTTC. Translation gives CASSQTSGAETQYF.

Written as DNA, the CDR3 is TGTGCCAGCAGCCAACAGGGGACTAGCACAGATACGCAGTATTTT. It is translated as CASSQQGTSTDTQYF. The chain couples TRBV7-2 to TRBJ2-3; D possibly corresponds to TRBD1 (7 bases). Trimming cost V 5 bases and J 0 bases, with 12 bases left between them. This CDR3 comprises 15 residues. Germline assignment: CDR1 SGHTA and CDR2 FQGNSA.

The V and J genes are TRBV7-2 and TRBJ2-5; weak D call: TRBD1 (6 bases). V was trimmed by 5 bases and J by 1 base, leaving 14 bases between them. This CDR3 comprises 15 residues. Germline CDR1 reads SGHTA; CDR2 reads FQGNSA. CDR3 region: CASSPAAGAQETQYF. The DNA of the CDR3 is TGTGCCAGCAGCCCTGCGGCAGGGGCCCAAGAGACCCAGTACTTC.

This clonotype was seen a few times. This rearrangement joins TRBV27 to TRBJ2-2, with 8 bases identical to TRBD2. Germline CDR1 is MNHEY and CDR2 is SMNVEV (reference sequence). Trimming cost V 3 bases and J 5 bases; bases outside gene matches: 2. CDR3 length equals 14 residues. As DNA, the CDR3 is TGTGCCAGCAGTTTCCGGGGGGGTACCGGGGAGCTGTTTTTT. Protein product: CASSFRGGTGELFF.

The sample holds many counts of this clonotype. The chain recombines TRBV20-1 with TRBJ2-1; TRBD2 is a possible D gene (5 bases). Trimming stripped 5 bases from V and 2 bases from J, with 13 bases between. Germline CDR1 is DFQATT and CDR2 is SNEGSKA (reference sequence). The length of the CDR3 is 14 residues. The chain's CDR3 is CSAFTGSAYNEQFF. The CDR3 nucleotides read TGCAGTGCTTTCACGGGGTCGGCCTACAATGAGCAGTTCTTC.

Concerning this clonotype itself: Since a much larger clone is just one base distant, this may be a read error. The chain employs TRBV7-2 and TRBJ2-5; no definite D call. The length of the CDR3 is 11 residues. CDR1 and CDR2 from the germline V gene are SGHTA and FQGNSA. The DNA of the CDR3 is TGTGCCTGCAGCTTACCAGAGACCCAGTACTTC. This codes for CACSLPETQYF. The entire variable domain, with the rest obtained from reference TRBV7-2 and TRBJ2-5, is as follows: GAGVSQSPSNKVTEKGKDVELRCDPISGHTALYWYRQSLGQGLEFLIYFQGNSAPDKSGLPSDRFSAERTGGSVSTLTIQRTQQEDSAVYLCACSLPETQYFGPGTRLLVL.

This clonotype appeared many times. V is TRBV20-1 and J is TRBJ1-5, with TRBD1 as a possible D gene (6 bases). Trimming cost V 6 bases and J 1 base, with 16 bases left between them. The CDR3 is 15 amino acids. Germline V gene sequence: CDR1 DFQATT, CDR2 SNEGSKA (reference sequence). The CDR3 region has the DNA TGCAGTGCCGGCTGGGACACCCAAAGCAATCAGCCCCAGCATTTT. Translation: CSAGWDTQSNQPQHF.

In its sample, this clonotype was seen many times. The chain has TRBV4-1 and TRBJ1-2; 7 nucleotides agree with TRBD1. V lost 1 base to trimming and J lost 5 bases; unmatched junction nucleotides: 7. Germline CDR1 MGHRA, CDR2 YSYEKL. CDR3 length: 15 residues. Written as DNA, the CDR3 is TGCGCCAGCAGCCAAGTAGAGGCAGGGGGATATGGCTACACCTTC. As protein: CASSQVEAGGYGYTF.

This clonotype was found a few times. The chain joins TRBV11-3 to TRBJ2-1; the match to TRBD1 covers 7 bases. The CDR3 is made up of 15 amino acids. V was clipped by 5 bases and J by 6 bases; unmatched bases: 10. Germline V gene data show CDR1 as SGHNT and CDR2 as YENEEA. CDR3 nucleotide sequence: TGTGCCAGCAGCCCCTCGAGGGGGCAGGGCAATGAGCAGTTCTTC. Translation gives CASSPSRGQGNEQFF.

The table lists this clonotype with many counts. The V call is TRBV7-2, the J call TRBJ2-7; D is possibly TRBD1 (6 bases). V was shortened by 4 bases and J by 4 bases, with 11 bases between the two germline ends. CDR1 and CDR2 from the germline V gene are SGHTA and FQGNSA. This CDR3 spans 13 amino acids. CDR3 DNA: TGTGCCAGCAGCTACGGGACATCTTACGAGCAGTACTTC. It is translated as CASSYGTSYEQYF. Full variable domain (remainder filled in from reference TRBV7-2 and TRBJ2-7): GAGVSQSPSNKVTEKGKDVELRCDPISGHTALYWYRQSLGQGLEFLIYFQGNSAPDKSGLPSDRFSAERTGGSVSTLTIQRTQQEDSAVYLCASSYGTSYEQYFGPGTRLTVT.

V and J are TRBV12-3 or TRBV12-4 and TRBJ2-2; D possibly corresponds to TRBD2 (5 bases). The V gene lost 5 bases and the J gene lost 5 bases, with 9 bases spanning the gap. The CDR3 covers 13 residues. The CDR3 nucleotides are TGTGCCAGCAGTCGCCCGGGAACCGGGGAGCTGTTTTTT. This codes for CASSRPGTGELFF.

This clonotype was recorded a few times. CDR3 coding DNA: TGCGCCAGCAGCCAAGACAGGGTAGAGGGAGATACGCAGTATTTT. Its translation is CASSQDRVEGDTQYF. This chain joins TRBV4-3 and TRBJ2-3; D is possibly TRBD1 or TRBD2 (5 bases each). Deletions cut 0 bases from V and 5 bases from J, with 12 bases between. Germline CDR1 reads LGHNA; CDR2 reads YSLEER. This CDR3 is 15 amino acids long.